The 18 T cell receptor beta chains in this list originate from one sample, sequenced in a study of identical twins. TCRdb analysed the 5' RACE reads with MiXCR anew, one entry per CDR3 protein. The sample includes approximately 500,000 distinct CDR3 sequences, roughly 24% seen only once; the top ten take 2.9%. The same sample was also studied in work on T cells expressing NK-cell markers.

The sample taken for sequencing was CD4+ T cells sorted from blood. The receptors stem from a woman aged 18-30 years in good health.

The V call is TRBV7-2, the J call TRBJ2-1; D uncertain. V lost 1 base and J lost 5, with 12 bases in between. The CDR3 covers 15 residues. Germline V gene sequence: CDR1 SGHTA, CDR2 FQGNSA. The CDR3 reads CASSLGGSRHNEQFF. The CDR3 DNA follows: TGTGCCAGCAGCTTAGGAGGTAGCCGACACAATGAGCAGTTCTTC.

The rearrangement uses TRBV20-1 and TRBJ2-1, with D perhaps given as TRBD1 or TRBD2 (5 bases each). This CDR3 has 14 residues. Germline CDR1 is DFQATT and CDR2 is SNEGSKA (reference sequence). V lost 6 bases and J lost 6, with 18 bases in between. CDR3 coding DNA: TGCAGTGCGGTCCGGGACGGAGACTTCAATGAGCAGTTCTTC. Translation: CSAVRDGDFNEQFF.

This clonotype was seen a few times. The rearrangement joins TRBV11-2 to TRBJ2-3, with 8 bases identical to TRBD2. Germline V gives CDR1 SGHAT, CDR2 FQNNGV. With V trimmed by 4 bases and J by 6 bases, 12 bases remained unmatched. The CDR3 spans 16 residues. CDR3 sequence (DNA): TGTGCCAGCAGCTCCTCCGGGACTAGGGTGCAGGATACGCAGTATTTT. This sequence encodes CASSSSGTRVQDTQYF.

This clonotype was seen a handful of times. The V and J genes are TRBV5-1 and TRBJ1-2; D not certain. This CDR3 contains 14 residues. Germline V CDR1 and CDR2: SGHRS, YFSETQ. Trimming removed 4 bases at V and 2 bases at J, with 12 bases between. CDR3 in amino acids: CASSPTDKNYGYTF. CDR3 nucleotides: TGCGCCAGCAGCCCTACTGACAAGAACTATGGCTACACCTTC.

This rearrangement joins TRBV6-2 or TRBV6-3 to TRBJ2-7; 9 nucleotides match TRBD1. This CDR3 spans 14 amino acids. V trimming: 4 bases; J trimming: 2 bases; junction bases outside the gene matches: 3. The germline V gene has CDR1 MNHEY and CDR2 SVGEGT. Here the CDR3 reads CASSFDRGAYEQYF. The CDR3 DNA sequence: TGTGCCAGCAGTTTCGACAGGGGGGCCTACGAGCAGTACTTC.

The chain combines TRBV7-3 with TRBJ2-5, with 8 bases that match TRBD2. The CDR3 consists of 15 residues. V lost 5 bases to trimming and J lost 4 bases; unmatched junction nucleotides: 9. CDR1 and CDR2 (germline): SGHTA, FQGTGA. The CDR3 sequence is CASSAWGLVGETQYF. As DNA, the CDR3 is TGTGCCAGCAGCGCCTGGGGACTAGTGGGAGAGACCCAGTACTTC.

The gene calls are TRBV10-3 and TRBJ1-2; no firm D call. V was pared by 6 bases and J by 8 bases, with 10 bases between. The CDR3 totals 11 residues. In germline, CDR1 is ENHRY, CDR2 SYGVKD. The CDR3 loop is CAIRSGMGYTF. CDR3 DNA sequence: TGTGCCATCAGGAGTGGGATGGGCTACACCTTC.

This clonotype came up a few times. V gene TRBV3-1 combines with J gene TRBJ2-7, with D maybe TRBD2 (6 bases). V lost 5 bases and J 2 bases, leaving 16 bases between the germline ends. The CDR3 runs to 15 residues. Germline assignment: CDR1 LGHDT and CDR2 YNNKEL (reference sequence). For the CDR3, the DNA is TGTGCCAGCAGCACCATCGGAGGGCGCACCTACGAGCAGTACTTC. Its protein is CASSTIGGRTYEQYF.

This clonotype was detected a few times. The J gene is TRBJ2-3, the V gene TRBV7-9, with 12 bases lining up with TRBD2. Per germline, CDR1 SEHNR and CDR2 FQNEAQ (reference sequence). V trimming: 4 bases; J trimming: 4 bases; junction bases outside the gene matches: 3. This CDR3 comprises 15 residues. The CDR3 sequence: CASSSLAGGSDTQYF. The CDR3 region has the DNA TGTGCCAGCAGCTCACTAGCGGGGGGTTCAGATACGCAGTATTTT.

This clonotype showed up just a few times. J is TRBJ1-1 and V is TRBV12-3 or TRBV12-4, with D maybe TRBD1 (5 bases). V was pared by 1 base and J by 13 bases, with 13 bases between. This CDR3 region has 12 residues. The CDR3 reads CASSLGQITGFF. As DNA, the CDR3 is TGTGCCAGCAGTTTAGGACAGATTACGGGTTTCTTT.

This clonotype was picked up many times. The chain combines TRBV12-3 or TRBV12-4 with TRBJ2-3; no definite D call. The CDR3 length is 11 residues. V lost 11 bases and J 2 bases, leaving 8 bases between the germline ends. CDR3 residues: CASATTDTQYF. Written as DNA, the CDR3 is TGTGCCTCTGCGACCACAGATACGCAGTATTTT.

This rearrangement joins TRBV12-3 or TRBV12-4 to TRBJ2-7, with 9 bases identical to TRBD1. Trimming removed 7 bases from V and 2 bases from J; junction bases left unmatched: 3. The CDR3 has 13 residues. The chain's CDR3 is CASMGTGTYEQYF. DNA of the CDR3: TGTGCCAGCATGGGGACAGGGACCTACGAGCAGTACTTC.

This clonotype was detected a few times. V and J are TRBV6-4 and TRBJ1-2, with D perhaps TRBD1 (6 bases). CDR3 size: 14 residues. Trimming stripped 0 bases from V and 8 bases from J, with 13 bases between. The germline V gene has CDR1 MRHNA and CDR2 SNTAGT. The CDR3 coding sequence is TGTGCCAGCAGTGACTCAACAGGGTCTAGGGGCTACACCTTC. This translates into CASSDSTGSRGYTF.

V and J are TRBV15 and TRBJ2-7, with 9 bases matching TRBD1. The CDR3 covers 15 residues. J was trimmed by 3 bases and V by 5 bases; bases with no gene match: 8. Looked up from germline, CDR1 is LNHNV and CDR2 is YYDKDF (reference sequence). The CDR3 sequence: CATSYTGTGNYEQYF. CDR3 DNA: TGTGCCACCAGCTATACCGGGACAGGGAACTACGAGCAGTACTTC. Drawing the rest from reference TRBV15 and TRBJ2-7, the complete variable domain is DAMVIQNPRYQVTQFGKPVTLSCSQTLNHNVMYWYQQKSSQAPKLLFHYYDKDFNNEADTPDNFQSRRPNTSFCFLDIRSPGLGDTAMYLCATSYTGTGNYEQYFGPGTRLTVT.

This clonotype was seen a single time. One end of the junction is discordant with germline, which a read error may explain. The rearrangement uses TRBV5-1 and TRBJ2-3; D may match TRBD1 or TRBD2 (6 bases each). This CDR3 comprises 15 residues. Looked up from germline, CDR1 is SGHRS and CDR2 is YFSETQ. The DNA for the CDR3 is TGCGCCAGCGCACTTCCGGGGGCTAGCACAGATAGGCAGTATTTT. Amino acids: CASALPGASTDRQYF. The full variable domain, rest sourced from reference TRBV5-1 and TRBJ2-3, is KAGVTQTPRYLIKTRGQQVTLSCSPISGHRSVSWYQQTPGQGLQFLFEYFSETQRNKGNFPGRFSGRQFSNSRSEMNVSTLELGDSALYLCASALPGASTDRQYFGPGTRLTVL.

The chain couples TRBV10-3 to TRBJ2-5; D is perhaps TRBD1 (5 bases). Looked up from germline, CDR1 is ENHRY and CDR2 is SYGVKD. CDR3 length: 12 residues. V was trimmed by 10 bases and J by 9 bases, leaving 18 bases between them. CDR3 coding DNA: TGTGCCACCCGAGACGAATTGGGGCCCCAGTACTTC. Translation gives CATRDELGPQYF.

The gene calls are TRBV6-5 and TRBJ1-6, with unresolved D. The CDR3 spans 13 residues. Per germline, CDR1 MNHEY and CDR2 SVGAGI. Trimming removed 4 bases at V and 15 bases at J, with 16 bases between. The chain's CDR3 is CASSSPFERRLHF. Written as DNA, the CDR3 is TGTGCCAGCAGTTCACCCTTTGAGAGACGCCTCCACTTT.

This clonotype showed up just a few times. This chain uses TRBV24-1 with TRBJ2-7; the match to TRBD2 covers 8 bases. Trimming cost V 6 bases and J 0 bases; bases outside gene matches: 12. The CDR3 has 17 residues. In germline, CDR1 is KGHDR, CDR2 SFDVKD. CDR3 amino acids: CATSLPGGDTHSYEQYF. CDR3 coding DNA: TGTGCCACCAGTTTGCCGGGGGGGGACACACACTCCTACGAGCAGTACTTC.